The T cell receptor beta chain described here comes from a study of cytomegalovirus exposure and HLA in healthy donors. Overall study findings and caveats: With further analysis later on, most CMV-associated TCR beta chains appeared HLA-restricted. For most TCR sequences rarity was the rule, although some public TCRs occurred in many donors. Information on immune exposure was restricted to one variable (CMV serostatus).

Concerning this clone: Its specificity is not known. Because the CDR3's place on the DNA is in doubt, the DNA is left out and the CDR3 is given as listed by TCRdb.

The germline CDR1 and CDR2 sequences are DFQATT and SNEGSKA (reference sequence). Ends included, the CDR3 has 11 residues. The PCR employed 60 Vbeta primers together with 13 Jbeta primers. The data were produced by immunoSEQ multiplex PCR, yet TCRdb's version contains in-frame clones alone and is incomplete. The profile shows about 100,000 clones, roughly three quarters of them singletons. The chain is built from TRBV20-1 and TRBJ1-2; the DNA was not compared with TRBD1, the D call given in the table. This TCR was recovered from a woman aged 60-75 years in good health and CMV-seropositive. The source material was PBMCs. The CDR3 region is CSKTGNYGCTF.